This TCR beta chain was obtained from a study of response to subunit inactivated influenza vaccine. The CDR3 has 13 amino acids. V lost 0 bases, J lost 1 base, and 6 bases lay in between. Per the germline V gene, CDR1 is GTSNPN and CDR2 is SVGIG (reference sequence). TCRdb independently ran MiXCR on the RT-PCR reads; one entry per CDR3 protein. The sample carries about 190,000 distinct CDR3 sequences, 13% to 15% recorded once. This clonotype was obtained from a man aged 45-65 years who received an inactivated influenza vaccine. The source was CD8+ T cells sorted from PBMCs, collected around 5 days after vaccination. The chain has TRBV30 and TRBJ1-1; D is undetermined. The CDR3 DNA follows: TGTGCCTGGAGTGTAACGTGGAACACTGAAGCTTTCTTT. It translates to CAWSVTWNTEAFF.